A selection of T cell receptor beta chains follows, all from one sample in a study of shared clonotypes between healthy human individuals. TCRdb keeps only in-frame clones here, not all; method: immunoSEQ multiplex PCR. The data contain 2 million to 2.5 million clones, 85% to 95% of them seen just once; the ten biggest clones take up approximately 0.4%. The sample was naive CD4+ T cells from PBMCs. The receptors derive from a man aged 18 to 29 in good health. Some clones in this sample may be carry-over from other donors' samples. Both conserved end residues are trimmed from each CDR3.

j_call	cdr3_length	v_call	cdr3_aa
TRBJ2-2	13	TRBV6-6	ASSYSRKNTGELF
TRBJ1-5	15	TRBV27	ASSLFSGTGANQPQH
TRBJ1-1	13	TRBV23-1	ASSLHGQRDTEAF
TRBJ2-7	13	TRBV7-8	ASSSAGTGTYEQY
TRBJ2-3	12	TRBV30	AWSTNGGWVTQY
TRBJ1-5	12	TRBV18	ASSPGTAPWPQH
TRBJ1-2	12	TRBV6-5	ASKAGGNMYGYT
TRBJ2-2	9	TRBV30	AWRGTGELF
TRBJ2-2	14	TRBV18	ASSGGQRTSTGELF
TRBJ2-2	12	TRBV29-1	SVAGGRSTGELF
TRBJ2-2	14	TRBV4-3	ASSQEGWANTGELF
TRBJ1-2	13	TRBV11-2	ASSSSRTGPYGYT
TRBJ2-4	13	TRBV6-5	ASSPLGDRAYIQY
TRBJ1-2	10	TRBV30	AWSVPLGGYT
TRBJ1-2	11	TRBV7-3	ASSLSVGYGYT
TRBJ1-2	14	TRBV5-4	ASSSRGRASNYGYT
TRBJ2-3	13	TRBV7-2	ASSLLADLTDTQY
TRBJ1-5	12	TRBV28	ASSLTGGGQPQH
TRBJ2-7	10	TRBV14	ASSRYRYEQY
TRBJ2-7	12	TRBV30	AWTKDRGSYEQY